This is a list of T cell receptor beta chains from one sample in a study of cytomegalovirus exposure and HLA in healthy donors. Clones were sequenced by immunoSEQ multiplex PCR, and TCRdb holds only the in-frame ones, with some missing. The listing records around 110,000 clones. The sample consisted of PBMCs. Source of these receptors: a man younger than 45 in good health and CMV-seronegative. The CDR3 runs from the conserved cysteine through the conserved F or W. Each record gives: D gene, V gene, J gene, CDR3 protein, CDR3 DNA. The D gene is left open where the match is weak.

d_call: TRBD1
v_call: TRBV7-9
j_call: TRBJ2-7
cdr3_aa: CASSRGQDRYEQYF
cdr3_nt: TGTGCCAGCAGTCGGGGACAGGACAGGTACGAGCAGTACTTC

d_call: NA
v_call: TRBV4-1
j_call: TRBJ2-1
cdr3_aa: CASSQDRVSNEQFF
cdr3_nt: TGCGCCAGCAGCCAAGACAGGGTATCTAATGAGCAGTTCTTC

d_call: TRBD1
v_call: TRBV19
j_call: TRBJ1-2
cdr3_aa: CASWTGFNYGYTF
cdr3_nt: TGTGCCAGTTGGACAGGGTTTAACTATGGCTACACCTTC

d_call: TRBD2
v_call: TRBV7-3
j_call: TRBJ2-1
cdr3_aa: CASSLTTLAGGEYEQFF
cdr3_nt: TGTGCCAGCAGCTTAACCACACTAGCGGGGGGGGAGTATGAGCAGTTCTTC

d_call: TRBD2
v_call: TRBV4-3
j_call: TRBJ2-7
cdr3_aa: CASSQVLAGGFGYEQYF
cdr3_nt: TGCGCCAGCAGCCAAGTTCTGGCGGGGGGGTTTGGGTACGAGCAGTACTTC

d_call: TRBD2
v_call: TRBV7-8
j_call: TRBJ2-5
cdr3_aa: CASDPGTWTSGVKTQYF
cdr3_nt: TGTGCCAGCGACCCGGGGACGTGGACTAGCGGGGTGAAGACCCAGTACTTC

d_call: TRBD1
v_call: TRBV9
j_call: TRBJ2-3
cdr3_aa: CASSVERTGFADTQYF
cdr3_nt: TGTGCCAGCAGCGTAGAGAGGACAGGGTTTGCAGATACGCAGTATTTT

d_call: NA
v_call: TRBV5-1
j_call: TRBJ2-1
cdr3_aa: CASSLDGAAYNEQFF
cdr3_nt: TGCGCCAGCAGCTTGGATGGGGCGGCCTACAATGAGCAGTTCTTC

d_call: TRBD1
v_call: TRBV18
j_call: TRBJ2-7
cdr3_aa: CASSLTGNPYEQYF
cdr3_nt: TGTGCCAGCTCCTTGACAGGGAACCCCTACGAGCAGTACTTC

d_call: TRBD1
v_call: TRBV7-9
j_call: TRBJ2-3
cdr3_aa: CASSETGYRDTQYF
cdr3_nt: TGTGCCAGCAGCGAGACAGGGTACAGGGATACGCAGTATTTT

d_call: NA
v_call: TRBV5-6
j_call: TRBJ2-1
cdr3_aa: CASSLFTRGLSSYNEQFF
cdr3_nt: TGTGCCAGCAGCTTGTTCACGAGGGGACTGAGCTCCTACAATGAGCAGTTCTTC

d_call: TRBD2
v_call: TRBV5-4
j_call: TRBJ2-1
cdr3_aa: CASSHGTSRGNEQFF
cdr3_nt: TGTGCCAGCAGCCACGGGACTAGCCGAGGGAATGAGCAGTTCTTC

d_call: TRBD1
v_call: TRBV27
j_call: TRBJ1-1
cdr3_aa: CASSSKTGRGAEAFF
cdr3_nt: TGTGCCAGCAGTTCTAAGACAGGGCGGGGGGCTGAAGCTTTCTTT

d_call: NA
v_call: TRBV18
j_call: TRBJ1-3
cdr3_aa: CASSLAGGVGNTIYF
cdr3_nt: TGTGCCAGCTCTCTCGCCGGGGGAGTAGGAAACACCATATATTTT

d_call: TRBD1
v_call: TRBV18
j_call: TRBJ1-2
cdr3_aa: CASSPATGDGYTF
cdr3_nt: TGTGCCAGCTCACCGGCGACAGGGGATGGCTACACCTTC

d_call: TRBD2
v_call: TRBV19
j_call: TRBJ2-2
cdr3_aa: CASTPRGRGGPNTGELFF
cdr3_nt: TGTGCCAGTACTCCTCGAGGGCGGGGGGGACCGAACACCGGGGAGCTGTTTTTT

d_call: NA
v_call: TRBV7-2
j_call: TRBJ2-7
cdr3_aa: CASSLRWTDNPPIYEQYF
cdr3_nt: TGTGCCAGCAGCTTAAGGTGGACAGACAACCCCCCCATCTACGAGCAGTACTTC

d_call: NA
v_call: TRBV27
j_call: TRBJ1-2
cdr3_aa: CASSLKPTSPGVGYTF
cdr3_nt: TGTGCCAGCAGTTTAAAACCAACCTCCCCGGGAGTGGGCTACACCTTC